These 8 T cell receptor beta chains were all obtained from the same sample, sequenced in a study of human T cells and chemical hapten exposure. TCRdb reprocessed the RACE reads with MiXCR, giving one entry per CDR3 protein. The data contain roughly 180,000 distinct CDR3 sequences, approximately 20% of them seen just once; the ten biggest clones take up 6% to 8%. This sample's time point: patch test 1, 2 weeks after DPC sensitization. Documented treatment: therapeutic diphenylcyclopropenone sensitization with weekly scalp DPC. The material was whole blood, obtained in connection with sensitization to the hapten diphenylcyclopropenone (DPC). The origin of the receptors is a woman aged 45-65 years with alopecia areata. Some clones in this sample may be carry-over from other donors' samples.

The V call is TRBV15, the J call TRBJ2-2, with D possibly called TRBD1 or TRBD2 (5 bases each). There are 14 residues in the CDR3. Germline V gene sequence: CDR1 LNHNV, CDR2 YYDKDF (reference sequence). V was pared by 0 bases and J by 7 bases, with 9 bases between. DNA of the CDR3: TGTGCCACCAGCAGAGATTCGGGGCACGGGGAGCTGTTTTTT. Protein: CATSRDSGHGELFF. Drawing the rest from reference TRBV15 and TRBJ2-2, the complete variable domain is DAMVIQNPRYQVTQFGKPVTLSCSQTLNHNVMYWYQQKSSQAPKLLFHYYDKDFNNEADTPDNFQSRRPNTSFCFLDIRSPGLGDTAMYLCATSRDSGHGELFFGEGSRLTVL.

V usage is TRBV4-1 and J usage is TRBJ2-2; D is ambiguous. The V end lost 1 base, the J end lost 6 bases, and 6 bases lay between the germline ends. The CDR3 length is 13 residues. CDR1 is MGHRA and CDR2 is YSYEKL in the germline V gene. The DNA of the CDR3 is TGCGCCAGCAGCCAAGTTATACCCGGGGAGCTGTTTTTT. It specifies CASSQVIPGELFF.

In this sample, this clonotype turned up a few times. The V call is TRBV7-8, the J call TRBJ2-1; D is unresolved. This CDR3 spans 13 amino acids. Germline V CDR1 and CDR2: SGHVS, FQNEAQ. Deletions cut 5 bases from V and 9 bases from J, with 14 bases between. The CDR3 nucleotides are TGTGCCAGCAGCCCGGAAAGGGCCAGTGAGCAGTTCTTC. Protein sequence: CASSPERASEQFF.

This clonotype came up a few times. The J gene is TRBJ1-1, the V gene TRBV10-2; possible D gene TRBD1, 6 bases. V lost 0 bases to trimming and J lost 6 bases, with 8 bases between them. CDR1 WSHSY and CDR2 SAAADI come from the germline V gene. The CDR3 length is 13 residues. The CDR3 region is CASSESRGAEAFF. CDR3 bases: TGCGCCAGCAGTGAGTCGAGGGGGGCTGAAGCTTTCTTT.

This chain joins TRBV12-3 or TRBV12-4 and TRBJ2-1; D call uncertain. The CDR3 totals 12 residues. V lost 1 base, J lost 7 bases, and 5 bases lay in between. This CDR3 is CASSLEWNEQFF. As DNA, the CDR3 is TGTGCCAGCAGTTTAGAATGGAATGAGCAGTTCTTC.

The chain couples TRBV7-9 to TRBJ2-3, with 7 bases matching TRBD2. Germline CDR1 and CDR2: SEHNR and FQNEAQ (reference sequence). V was clipped by 4 bases and J by 2 bases; unmatched bases: 6. This CDR3 spans 15 amino acids. The CDR3 spells CASSSTGLPTDTQYF. As DNA, the CDR3 is TGTGCCAGCAGCTCGACGGGACTACCCACAGATACGCAGTATTTT. Combining the CDR3 with reference TRBV7-9 and TRBJ2-3 gives the whole variable domain DTGVSQNPRHKITKRGQNVTFRCDPISEHNRLYWYRQTLGQGPEFLTYFQNEAQLEKSRLLSDRFSAERPKGSFSTLEIQRTEQGDSAMYLCASSSTGLPTDTQYFGPGTRLTVL.

This clonotype was counted a few times. This may stem from a read error, because a much larger clone lies one nucleotide away. The V call is TRBV25-1, the J call TRBJ2-7; D unresolved. Trimming left V 5 bases short and J 5 bases short, with 7 bases between. The CDR3 extends over 11 amino acids. Germline CDR1 is MGHDK and CDR2 is SYGVNS. CDR3 nucleotides: TGTGCCAGCAGTCCAAGGGACGAGCAGTACTTC. This encodes CASSPRDEQYF.

This clonotype was counted between two and nine times. The chain couples TRBV7-9 to TRBJ1-6; D is unresolved. The germline gives CDR1 SEHNR, CDR2 FQNEAQ (reference sequence). The CDR3 is 14 residues long. Trimming pared 6 bases from V and 7 bases from J, leaving 13 bases between. The CDR3 here is CASRPDLENSPLHF. The CDR3 DNA sequence: TGTGCCAGCAGGCCGGACTTAGAGAATTCACCCCTCCACTTT.